This T cell receptor (beta chain) emerged from a study of shared clonotypes between healthy human individuals. Germline CDR1 SGHTA, CDR2 FQGNSA. The CDR3 consists of 13 residues. Trimming left V 5 bases short and J 7 bases short, with 14 bases between. Donors included only healthy HIV-negative adults lacking recent acute infections or vaccinations. Into CD45RA+ naive and CD45RA-negative memory subsets, the CD4+ cells were split. For every subset, genomic DNA was evenly distributed across several immunoSEQ plates. Sequencing was performed with immunoSEQ multiplex PCR; in TCRdb, only in-frame clones are kept and a portion is missing. The sample consists of 950,000 to 1,100,000 clones, 75% to 80% of them appearing once.

The source material was memory CD4+ T cells from PBMCs. Subset in this sample: CD45RA-negative fraction. The V gene is TRBV7-2, the J gene TRBJ2-5, with TRBD2 as a possible D gene (5 bases). This clonotype originated in a man between 18 and 35 years old in good health. Some clones in this sample may be carry-over from other donors' samples. The DNA for the CDR3 is TGTGCCAGCAGCCAGACTGCCGCGGGGACCCAGTACTTC. The encoded protein is CASSQTAAGTQYF. Full variable domain (rest looked up from reference TRBV7-2 and TRBJ2-5): GAGVSQSPSNKVTEKGKDVELRCDPISGHTALYWYRQSLGQGLEFLIYFQGNSAPDKSGLPSDRFSAERTGGSVSTLTIQRTQQEDSAVYLCASSQTAAGTQYFGPGTRLLVL.